The rows below give T cell receptor beta chains drawn from one sample of a study of T cells in Graves' hyperthyroidism and ophthalmopathy. One entry per CDR3 protein results from TCRdb running MiXCR on the multiplex PCR reads. The sample includes 550,000 to 800,000 distinct CDR3 sequences, roughly 17% of them seen just once. Sequencing used blood. The receptors derive from a man over 45 with Graves' hyperthyroidism. Each CDR3 is given with its conserved first and last residue. A D gene is named only where the DNA matches it firmly. The size of a clone is reported for some rows only, either as once, few or many, or as a class for expanded clones.

J gene,D gene,clone size,V gene,CDR3 DNA,CDR3 protein
TRBJ1-6,NA,few,TRBV6-2/TRBV6-3,TGTGCCAGCAGTTACTTGGGACGCAATTCACCCCTCCACTTT,CASSYLGRNSPLHF
TRBJ2-1,NA,many,TRBV24-1,TGTGCCACCAGTGATATCAGGGTTAAGTACAATGAGCAGTTCTTC,CATSDIRVKYNEQFF
TRBJ1-1,NA,NA,TRBV6-2/TRBV6-3,TGTGCCAGCGGGACCGGGGGGGCGGCCACTGAAGCTTTCTTT,CASGTGGAATEAFF
TRBJ2-7,NA,many,TRBV6-1,TGTGCCAGCAGCCAAACACAGGGCTCCTACGAGCAGTACTTC,CASSQTQGSYEQYF
TRBJ2-7,TRBD2,many,TRBV11-2,TGTGCCAGCAGCCGGGGGGGATTAGCGGGAGGACCAGAGGAGCAGTACTTC,CASSRGGLAGGPEEQYF
TRBJ1-3,NA,many,TRBV15,TGTGCCACCAGCAGAGCAGGGGCAGTCAACACCATATATTTT,CATSRAGAVNTIYF
TRBJ2-7,NA,NA,TRBV18,TGTGCCAGCTCACCACCGGCAGCCTCCTACGAGCAGTACTTC,CASSPPAASYEQYF
TRBJ1-6,NA,once,TRBV19,TGTGCCAGTAGTAAGGTCGCCGGAAATAGTTCACCCCTCCACTTT,CASSKVAGNSSPLHF
TRBJ2-7,TRBD1,NA,TRBV28,TGTGCCAGCAGCCCCGCGGGTCGGACAGGAGACTACGAGCAGTACTTC,CASSPAGRTGDYEQYF
TRBJ2-6,NA,once,TRBV28,TGTGCCAGCAGTTTAACGGTTTCCGGGGCCAACGTCCTGACTTTC,CASSLTVSGANVLTF
TRBJ2-4,TRBD2,many,TRBV7-2,TGTGCCAGCAGCCCGAGCGGGAAAGCCAAAAACATTCAGTACTTC,CASSPSGKAKNIQYF
TRBJ1-1,NA,many,TRBV10-3,TGTGCCATCAGTGTGGACCGGAGGAACACTGAAGCTTTCTTT,CAISVDRRNTEAFF
TRBJ1-2,NA,few,TRBV7-9,TGTGCCAGCAGCCACCTCGGAGGATCAGGAACGAACTATGGCTACACCTTC,CASSHLGGSGTNYGYTF
TRBJ1-1,NA,many,TRBV20-1,TGCAGTGCTAGATTATATGACCGGATCAACACTGAAGCTTTCTTT,CSARLYDRINTEAFF
TRBJ2-5,NA,NA,TRBV9,TGTGCCAGCAGCCCCCGGGACCCTCAGGAGACCCAGTACTTC,CASSPRDPQETQYF
TRBJ2-1,NA,few,TRBV27,TGTGCCAGCAGTTTAAGGTTAGCTGGAGGTTACAATGAGCAGTTCTTC,CASSLRLAGGYNEQFF
TRBJ2-7,TRBD1,many,TRBV6-1,TGTGCCAGCAGCTCGGGACAGGGAGAAGACGAGCAGTACTTC,CASSSGQGEDEQYF
TRBJ2-5,NA,NA,TRBV10-3,TGTGCCATCAAGGGCACACTTCAAGAGACCCAGTACTTC,CAIKGTLQETQYF
TRBJ1-1,NA,few,TRBV3-1,TGTGCCAGCAGCCAACGTCCCGGGGACTCTGAAGCTTTCTTT,CASSQRPGDSEAFF
TRBJ2-7,TRBD1,many,TRBV12-3/TRBV12-4,TGTGCCAGCAGCCGGACAGGGTATGCCGAGCAGTACTTC,CASSRTGYAEQYF
TRBJ2-1,TRBD2,many,TRBV10-3,TGTGCCATCATCGTTGAGCGGGAGGGCCGGGGCAATGAGCAGTTCTTC,CAIIVEREGRGNEQFF
TRBJ2-7,NA,many,TRBV27,TGTGCCAGCAGTTCATTGGCCCTAGCACGGGGCTACGAGCAGTACTTC,CASSSLALARGYEQYF
TRBJ1-5,NA,NA,TRBV6-2/TRBV6-3,TGTGCCAGCAGCCATCCGGGGGGTCAGCCCCAGCATTTT,CASSHPGGQPQHF
TRBJ1-1,TRBD1,many,TRBV20-1,TGCAGTGCTACGACAGGGATGAACACTGAAGCTTTCTTT,CSATTGMNTEAFF
TRBJ2-5,TRBD2,many,TRBV2,TGTGCCAGCCCGGCTAGCGGGAGACGAGAGACCCAGTACTTC,CASPASGRRETQYF
TRBJ2-7,NA,few,TRBV24-1,TGTGCCACCAGTGAACCGGGCCCGATGAACGAGCAGTACTTC,CATSEPGPMNEQYF
TRBJ2-7,TRBD1,many,TRBV27,TGTGCCAGCAGTTTACTCCCGGGACAGGGGCATCGCGAGCAGTACTTC,CASSLLPGQGHREQYF
TRBJ1-1,NA,NA,TRBV2,TGTGCCAGCAGTGAATGGGGATTGAACACTGAAGCTTTCTTT,CASSEWGLNTEAFF
TRBJ1-1,NA,many,TRBV5-1,TGCGCCAGCAGCGGGAGGGGTGGTACCCCTGAAGCTTTCTTT,CASSGRGGTPEAFF
TRBJ2-1,TRBD2,many,TRBV7-9,TGTGCCAGCAGCTTAGGGCTAGCGGAGAGGAGTGAGCAGTTCTTC,CASSLGLAERSEQFF
TRBJ2-2,NA,few,TRBV20-1,TGCAGTGCTAGACCCCCCTCTGGGGGCGGTGGCGGGGAGCTGTTTTTT,CSARPPSGGGGGELFF
TRBJ1-2,NA,many,TRBV28,TGTGCCAGCAGTCGCATCGACAGGTCTAACTATGGCTACACCTTC,CASSRIDRSNYGYTF
TRBJ2-7,NA,NA,TRBV11-3,TGTGCCAGCAGCTTAGAGTCGGCAGACCTTTTCATCGAGCAGTACTTC,CASSLESADLFIEQYF
TRBJ2-1,NA,many,TRBV11-2,TGTGCCAGCAGGGGGTCCGGGGATAATGAGCAGTTCTTC,CASRGSGDNEQFF
TRBJ1-3,NA,few,TRBV30,TGTGCCTGGAGTCCCGGGAGCTCTGGAAACACCATATATTTT,CAWSPGSSGNTIYF
TRBJ2-7,TRBD1,NA,TRBV7-9,TGTGCCAGCAGCTTGGGGGGGACAGGGGTTGACTACGAGCAGTACTTC,CASSLGGTGVDYEQYF
TRBJ2-1,TRBD2,NA,TRBV11-2,TGTGCCAGCAGGGGACTAGCGGGCCCGACTGAGCAGTTCTTC,CASRGLAGPTEQFF
TRBJ1-1,NA,NA,TRBV6-5,TGTGCCAGCAGTTATCGGGGCCAAGCTTTCTTT,CASSYRGQAFF
TRBJ2-5,NA,many,TRBV4-1,TGCGCCAGCAGCCAAGATATCGAGATTGAGACCCAGTACTTC,CASSQDIEIETQYF
TRBJ2-2,NA,NA,TRBV27,TGTGCCAGCACCCAAGGGGCGGGAAGGTCCGGGGAGCTGTTTTTT,CASTQGAGRSGELFF
TRBJ1-2,TRBD1,many,TRBV28,TGTGCCAGTCAGGGGGCGGGCTATGGCTACACCTTC,CASQGAGYGYTF
TRBJ1-5,NA,many,TRBV3-1,TGTGCCAGCAGCCAATGGGACGCCGGTAGGAGCAATCAGCCCCAGCATTTT,CASSQWDAGRSNQPQHF
TRBJ2-1,NA,many,TRBV7-2,TGTGCCAGCAGTTTAGGGTTAGCTTACAATGAGCAGTTCTTC,CASSLGLAYNEQFF
TRBJ2-1,TRBD2,many,TRBV29-1,TGCAGCGTGGGAGCGGGAGTCTCCTACAATGAGCAGTTCTTC,CSVGAGVSYNEQFF
TRBJ2-3,NA,NA,TRBV5-1,TGCGCCAGCAGCTCCCACTCTAGCACAGATACGCAGTATTTT,CASSSHSSTDTQYF
TRBJ2-7,NA,NA,TRBV25-1,TGTGCCAGCAGCGGAATAACCGGGGGAGGCTACGAGCAGTACTTC,CASSGITGGGYEQYF
TRBJ1-4,TRBD1,many,TRBV27,TGTGCCAGCAGTTTATACCAGGGGGCGAATGAAAAACTGTTTTTT,CASSLYQGANEKLFF
TRBJ2-2,NA,many,TRBV3-1,TGTGCCAGCAGCCAAGCTGGTTTGGACGGGGGGGAGCTGTTTTTT,CASSQAGLDGGELFF
TRBJ2-7,TRBD2,many,TRBV10-3,TGTGCCATCAGTGAGTCGAATCTTTTAGCGGGATCCTACGAGCAGTACTTC,CAISESNLLAGSYEQYF
TRBJ2-7,NA,NA,TRBV28,TGTGCCAGCAGTCCCGGGGTCCCTGGCTACGAGCAGTACTTC,CASSPGVPGYEQYF
TRBJ2-3,NA,NA,TRBV7-7,TGTGCTAGCAGCTTAGGGGGATGGGGAGATACGCAGTATTTT,CASSLGGWGDTQYF
TRBJ2-2,NA,NA,TRBV30,TGTGCCTGGAGTGTAATAGCTAGCGAGAACACCGGGGAGCTGTTTTTT,CAWSVIASENTGELFF
TRBJ2-7,NA,many,TRBV3-1,TGTGCCAGCAGCCAAGATTCGGGGGATGCGTACGAGCAGTACTTC,CASSQDSGDAYEQYF